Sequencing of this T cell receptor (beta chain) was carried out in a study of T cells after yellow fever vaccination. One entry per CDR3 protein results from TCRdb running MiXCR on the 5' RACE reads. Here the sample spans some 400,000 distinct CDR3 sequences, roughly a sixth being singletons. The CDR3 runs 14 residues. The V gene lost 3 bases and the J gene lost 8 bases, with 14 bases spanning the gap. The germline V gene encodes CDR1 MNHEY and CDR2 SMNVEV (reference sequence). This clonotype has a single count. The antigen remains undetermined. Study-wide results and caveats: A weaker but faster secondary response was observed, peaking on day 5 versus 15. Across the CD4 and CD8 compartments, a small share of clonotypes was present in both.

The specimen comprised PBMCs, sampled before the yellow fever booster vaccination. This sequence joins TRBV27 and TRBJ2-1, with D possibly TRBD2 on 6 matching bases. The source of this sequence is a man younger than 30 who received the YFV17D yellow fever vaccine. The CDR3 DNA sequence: TGTGCCAGCAGTTTTTCAGGTTGGAGGGATGAGCAGTTCTTC. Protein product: CASSFSGWRDEQFF.